These T cell receptor beta chains were read from a single sample in a study of blood T cell repertoires in COVID-19. Libraries were prepared by immunoSEQ multiplex PCR; TCRdb keeps only in-frame clonotypes and omits some of them. The table has roughly 100,000 clones, roughly four fifths seen once. What was sequenced was peripheral blood. The receptors stem from a man aged 65 to 79 with active or convalescent COVID-19. Each CDR3 is given with its conserved first and last residue. Each record gives: J gene, V gene, CDR3 protein.

J: TRBJ2-5; V: TRBV12-5; CDR3: CASALLGGWETQYF
J: TRBJ1-2; V: TRBV2; CDR3: CASRDRSYGYTF
J: TRBJ2-7; V: TRBV7-8; CDR3: CASSFPRGYEQYF
J: TRBJ1-3; V: TRBV9; CDR3: CASSESSGNTIYF
J: TRBJ2-1; V: TRBV7-8; CDR3: CASSPREGSDDEQFF
J: TRBJ1-2; V: TRBV11-2; CDR3: CASSLDPDSVGYTF
J: TRBJ2-1; V: TRBV5-4; CDR3: CASSLRAGGNEQFF
J: TRBJ1-2; V: TRBV19; CDR3: CASHGQGDYGYTF
J: TRBJ1-5; V: TRBV25-1; CDR3: CASSNVGRGQPQHF
J: TRBJ2-2; V: TRBV5-1; CDR3: CASSLAGGEGGELFF
J: TRBJ1-2; V: TRBV6-5; CDR3: CASRETDNYGYTF
J: TRBJ1-1; V: TRBV20-1; CDR3: CSARSPGGAFF
J: TRBJ2-7; V: TRBV2; CDR3: CASSGPGTSGSGEQYF
J: TRBJ2-7; V: TRBV9; CDR3: CASSVAGIAGPPQYF
J: TRBJ1-1; V: TRBV20-1; CDR3: CSATKNTEAFF
J: TRBJ2-3; V: TRBV9; CDR3: CASSVGTSTGSTDTQYF
J: TRBJ2-3; V: TRBV19; CDR3: CASREYRGTDTQYF
J: TRBJ2-3; V: TRBV5-1; CDR3: CASSFTSGSDTQYF
J: TRBJ1-6; V: TRBV5-1; CDR3: CASSLIAGQGNSPLHF
J: TRBJ1-2; V: TRBV13; CDR3: CASSLVPGGLPNYGYTF
J: TRBJ2-5; V: TRBV5-1; CDR3: CASSTRDTGGDQYF
J: TRBJ2-5; V: TRBV7-9; CDR3: CASSISVAYQETQYF
J: TRBJ1-4; V: TRBV18; CDR3: CASSPGQVLNEKLFF
J: TRBJ1-6; V: TRBV7-9; CDR3: CASSLGTGGYNSPLHF
J: TRBJ1-5; V: TRBV19; CDR3: CASRRQSLRGFSNQPQHF
J: TRBJ2-1; V: TRBV6-5; CDR3: CASNPPYNEQFF
J: TRBJ1-1; V: TRBV5-6; CDR3: CASSWRQVISEAFF
J: TRBJ2-6; V: TRBV5-1; CDR3: CASSRTDRTFSGANVLTF
J: TRBJ2-7; V: TRBV5-1; CDR3: CASSTISGGGYEQYF
J: TRBJ1-1; V: TRBV10-2; CDR3: CASSDRAQNTEAFF
J: TRBJ2-3; V: TRBV10-2; CDR3: CASRGLAGAHTDTQYF
J: TRBJ2-1; V: TRBV6-5; CDR3: CASSYRNEQFF
J: TRBJ1-5; V: TRBV6-5; CDR3: CASSYSYSNQPQHF
J: TRBJ1-3; V: TRBV7-9; CDR3: CASSPGAGNTIYF
J: TRBJ2-2; V: TRBV27; CDR3: CASSSWQGNTGELFF
J: TRBJ2-3; V: TRBV5-1; CDR3: CASSLQGRADTQYF
J: TRBJ1-4; V: TRBV14; CDR3: CASSLAGGGGEKLFF
J: TRBJ2-7; V: TRBV6-5; CDR3: CASRINRGLPYEQYF
J: TRBJ2-2; V: TRBV9; CDR3: CASSVGTGIGHGELFF
J: TRBJ2-7; V: TRBV10-3; CDR3: CAIGAVSYEQYF